This entry features one T cell receptor beta chain sequence. The antigen remains unidentified. V lost 2 bases and J 7 bases, leaving 15 bases between the germline ends. The CDR3 sequence is 14 residues long. Germline lookup yields CDR1 SGHRS and CDR2 YFSETQ. Profiling relied on immunoSEQ multiplex PCR, and the TCRdb table lists in-frame clones only, not all of them. Of 100,000 to 120,000 clones listed, 93% are singletons. This sample was taken from a study of graft-versus-host responses after intestinal transplantation. As for the study in general: Multivisceral, liver-intestinal, or isolated intestinal transplants were performed in recipients. Tacrolimus and steroids were given for three to four years to all recipients after anti-thymocyte globulin induction.

Study-wide results and limits: Some GvH clones appeared in ileal mucosa or blood before recipient bone marrow. Subjects displaying graft-donor T cell macrochimerism possessed elevated graft-versus-host to host-versus-graft clonal ratios inside allografts.

The chain has TRBV5-1 and TRBJ1-1; D perhaps matches TRBD1 (6 bases). This receptor was identified in a human donor who received an intestinal transplant. Sequencing used unstimulated CD8+ T cells sorted from spleen or lymph node cells, obtained before intestinal transplant. DNA of the CDR3: TGCGCCAGCAGCTTTTCACAGGGTTTGGATGAAGCTTTCTTT. This encodes CASSFSQGLDEAFF.